These 3 T cell receptor beta chains share one sample of origin, sequenced in a study of T cell clonality in common variable immunodeficiency. Repertoires were generated with immunoSEQ multiplex PCR, while TCRdb's copy carries only in-frame clones and drops some. The profile covers about 42,000 clones, none occurring a single time. Material: peripheral blood mononuclear cells. These receptors all come from a person between 18 and 75 years old in good health.

This clone was picked up many times. With the read ending 3 residues before the CDR3 end, the germline J gene is used to fill in that end. The gene calls are TRBV4-1 and TRBJ2-7, with TRBD1 matching over 9 bases. Germline trimming cut 4 bases from V and 0 bases from J; bases unmatched to any gene: 4. The germline gives CDR1 MGHRA, CDR2 YSYEKL. The CDR3 covers 15 residues. The CDR3 loop is CASSPRDRVSYEQYF. The covered CDR3 bases are TGCGCCAGCAGCCCCCGGGACAGGGTCTCCTACGAG.

About this clone: The CDR3 goes on 3 residues after the read ends, and that part is filled in from the germline J gene. This sequence joins TRBV20-1 and TRBJ1-1, with D tentatively TRBD1 (6 bases). This CDR3 has 12 residues. CDR1 DFQATT and CDR2 SNEGSKA come from the germline V gene (reference sequence). The CDR3: CRPGTLNTEAFF. CDR3 DNA, as far as it was read: TGCAGGCCCGGGACACTGAACACTGAA.

At least ten counts were recorded for this clone. The read finishes 3 residues shy of the CDR3 end, and the germline J gene is used to complete it. J is TRBJ2-3 and V is TRBV5-1; 10 bases match TRBD2. Germline values: CDR1 SGHRS, CDR2 YFSETQ. The length of the CDR3 is 19 residues. The V and J ends lost 8 bases and 1 base, in that order; junction bases with no gene match: 19. This chain's CDR3 is CASYQGLAGAVGRTDTQYF. CDR3 DNA, as far as it was read: TGCGCCAGTTACCAGGGGCTAGCGGGGGCTGTTGGGCGCACAGATACG.